Each of the 4 T cell receptor beta chains below was sequenced from the same sample in a study of response to subunit inactivated influenza vaccine. TCRdb re-called the RT-PCR reads through MiXCR, storing one row per CDR3 protein. This table has 650,000 to 800,000 distinct CDR3 sequences, about 15% appearing once. Specimen: PBMCs from blood, collected about 14 days before vaccination. These receptors were taken from a man aged 50 or older who received an inactivated influenza vaccine.

This clonotype occurred a few times. The chain is built from TRBV12-3 or TRBV12-4 and TRBJ1-2; D remains ambiguous. CDR3 length: 14 residues. V lost 5 bases, J lost 1 base, and 11 bases lay in between. In DNA, the CDR3 is TGTGCCAGCAGTAGGGAAGCTATTAACTATGGCTACACCTTC. Translated, it gives CASSREAINYGYTF.

This chain links TRBV4-1 with TRBJ2-3; 8 nucleotides line up with TRBD2. V lost 0 bases, J lost 5 bases, and 4 bases stayed unmatched. This CDR3 is built from 15 residues. Germline V gene lookup returns CDR1 MGHRA and CDR2 YSYEKL. The CDR3 loop reads CASSQDPGGQDTQYF. For the CDR3, the DNA is TGCGCCAGCAGCCAAGATCCGGGGGGGCAAGATACGCAGTATTTT.

J is TRBJ2-1 and V is TRBV9, with D possibly being TRBD1 (6 bases). The CDR3 consists of 17 residues. The germline V and J ends were trimmed by 3 bases and 7 bases, with 23 bases remaining between them. In germline, CDR1 is SGDLS, CDR2 YYNGEE. CDR3 sequence: CASSASSQGFSTNEQFF. In DNA, the CDR3 is TGTGCCAGCAGCGCAAGTTCCCAGGGGTTTTCCACAAATGAGCAGTTCTTC.

This clonotype was observed a handful of times. The chain links TRBV28 to TRBJ1-2, with 8 bases matching TRBD1. This CDR3 is 13 amino acids long. The germline CDR1 and CDR2 sequences are MDHEN and SYDVKM. V lost 6 bases, J lost 6 bases, and 6 bases stayed unmatched. In DNA, the CDR3 is TGTGCCAGCAGCCGGACAGGGCAGAATGGCTACACCTTC. This gives the protein CASSRTGQNGYTF.